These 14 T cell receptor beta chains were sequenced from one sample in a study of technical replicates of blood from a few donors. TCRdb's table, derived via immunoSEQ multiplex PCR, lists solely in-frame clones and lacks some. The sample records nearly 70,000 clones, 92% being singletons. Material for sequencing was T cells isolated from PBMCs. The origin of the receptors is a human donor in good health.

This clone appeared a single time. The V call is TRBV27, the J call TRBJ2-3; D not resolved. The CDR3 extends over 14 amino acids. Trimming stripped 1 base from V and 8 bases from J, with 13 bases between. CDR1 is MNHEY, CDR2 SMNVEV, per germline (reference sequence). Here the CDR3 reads CASSLYSSGLTQYF. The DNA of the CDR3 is TGTGCCAGCAGTTTATATTCTAGTGGTCTTACGCAGTATTTT.

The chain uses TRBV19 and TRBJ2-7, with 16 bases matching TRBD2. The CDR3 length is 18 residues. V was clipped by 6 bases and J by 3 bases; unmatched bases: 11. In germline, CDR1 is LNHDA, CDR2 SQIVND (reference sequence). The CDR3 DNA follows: TGTGCCAGTAGCACCACATGGGGACTAGCGGGAGGGATCTACGAGCAGTACTTC. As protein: CASSTTWGLAGGIYEQYF.

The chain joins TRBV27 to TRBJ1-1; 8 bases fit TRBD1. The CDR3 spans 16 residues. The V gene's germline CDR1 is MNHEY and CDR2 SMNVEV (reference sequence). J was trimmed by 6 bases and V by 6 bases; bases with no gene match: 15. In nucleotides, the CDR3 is TGTGCCAGCAGCCTCAAAACTCCCCCAGGGGGCCCTGAAGCTTTCTTT. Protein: CASSLKTPPGGPEAFF.

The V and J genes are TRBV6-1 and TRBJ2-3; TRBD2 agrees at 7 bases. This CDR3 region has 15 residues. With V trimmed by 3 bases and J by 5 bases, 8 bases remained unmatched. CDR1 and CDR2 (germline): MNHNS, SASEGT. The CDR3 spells CASSEGRREIDTQYF. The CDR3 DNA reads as TGTGCCAGCAGTGAGGGCAGGCGGGAGATAGATACGCAGTATTTT.

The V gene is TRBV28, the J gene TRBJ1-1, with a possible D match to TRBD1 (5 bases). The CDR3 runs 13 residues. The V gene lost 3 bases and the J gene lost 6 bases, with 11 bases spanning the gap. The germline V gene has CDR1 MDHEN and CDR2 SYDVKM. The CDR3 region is CASSLAGFAEAFF. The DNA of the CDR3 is TGTGCCAGCAGTTTGGCAGGGTTTGCTGAAGCTTTCTTT.

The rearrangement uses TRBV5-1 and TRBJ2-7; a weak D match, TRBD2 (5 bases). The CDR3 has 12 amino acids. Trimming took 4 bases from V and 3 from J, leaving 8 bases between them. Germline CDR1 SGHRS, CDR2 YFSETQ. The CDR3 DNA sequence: TGCGCCAGCAGCCCCCGGGACTACGAGCAGTACTTC. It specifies CASSPRDYEQYF.

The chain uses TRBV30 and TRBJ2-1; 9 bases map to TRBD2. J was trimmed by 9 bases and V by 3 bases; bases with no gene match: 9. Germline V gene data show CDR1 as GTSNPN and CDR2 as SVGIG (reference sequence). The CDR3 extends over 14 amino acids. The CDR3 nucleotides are TGTGCCTGGAGGGGGGGGACTAGCAATATTGAGCAGTTCTTC. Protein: CAWRGGTSNIEQFF.

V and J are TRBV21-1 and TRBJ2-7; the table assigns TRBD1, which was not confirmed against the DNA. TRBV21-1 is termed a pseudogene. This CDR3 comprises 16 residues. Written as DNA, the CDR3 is TGTGCCAGCGGTACCTCTGTCGGGACACCCTCCTACGAGCAGTACTTC. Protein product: CASGTSVGTPSYEQYF.

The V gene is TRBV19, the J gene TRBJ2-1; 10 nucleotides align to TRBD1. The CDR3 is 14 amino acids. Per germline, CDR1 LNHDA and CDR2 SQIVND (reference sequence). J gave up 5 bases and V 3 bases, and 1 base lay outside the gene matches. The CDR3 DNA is TGTGCCAGTAGTATGGGACAGGGGAACAATGAGCAGTTCTTC. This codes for CASSMGQGNNEQFF.

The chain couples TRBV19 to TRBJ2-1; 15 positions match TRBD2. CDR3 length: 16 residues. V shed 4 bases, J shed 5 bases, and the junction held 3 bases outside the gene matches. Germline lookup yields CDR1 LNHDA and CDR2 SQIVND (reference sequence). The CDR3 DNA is TGTGCCAGTAGTACCGGGACTAGCGGGAGGCACAATGAGCAGTTCTTC. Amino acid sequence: CASSTGTSGRHNEQFF.

The CDR3 sequence is CAISESGGSFYEQYF. The CDR3 DNA reads TGTGCCATCAGTGAGTCTGGCGGGTCGTTTTACGAGCAGTACTTC. The V and J genes are TRBV10-3 and TRBJ2-7; possibly TRBD2 for D (5 bases). Germline assignment: CDR1 ENHRY and CDR2 SYGVKD. The CDR3 is 15 residues long. V was clipped by 0 bases and J by 4 bases, with 13 bases between them.

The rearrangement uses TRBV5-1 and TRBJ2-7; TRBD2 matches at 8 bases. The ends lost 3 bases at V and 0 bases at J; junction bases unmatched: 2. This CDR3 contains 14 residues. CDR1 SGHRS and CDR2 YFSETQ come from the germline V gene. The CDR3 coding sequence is TGCGCCAGCAGCTCGAGCGGGAGCTCCTACGAGCAGTACTTC. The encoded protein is CASSSSGSSYEQYF.

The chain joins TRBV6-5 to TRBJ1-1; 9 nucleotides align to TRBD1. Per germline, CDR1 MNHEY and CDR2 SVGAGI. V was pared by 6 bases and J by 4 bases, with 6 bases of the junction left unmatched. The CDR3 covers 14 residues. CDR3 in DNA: TGTGCCAGCAGGCAAACAGGGGGCGTCACTGAAGCTTTCTTT. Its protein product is CASRQTGGVTEAFF.

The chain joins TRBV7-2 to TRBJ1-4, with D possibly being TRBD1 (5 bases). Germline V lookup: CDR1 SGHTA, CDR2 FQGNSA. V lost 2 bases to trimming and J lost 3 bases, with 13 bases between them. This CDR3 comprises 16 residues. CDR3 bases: TGTGCCAGCAGCTTACCCCGCGGACACCCTAATGAAAAACTGTTTTTT. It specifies CASSLPRGHPNEKLFF. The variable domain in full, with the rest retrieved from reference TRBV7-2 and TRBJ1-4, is GAGVSQSPSNKVTEKGKDVELRCDPISGHTALYWYRQSLGQGLEFLIYFQGNSAPDKSGLPSDRFSAERTGGSVSTLTIQRTQQEDSAVYLCASSLPRGHPNEKLFFGSGTQLSVL.